The 23 T cell receptor beta chains below all came from one sample that was sequenced in a study of T-cell reconstitution after alpha-beta-depleted transplantation in children. TCRbeta library construction was performed incorporating unique molecular identifiers. TCRdb redid the calling of the PCR reads with MiXCR, one entry per CDR3 protein. The sample holds a few hundred thousand distinct CDR3 sequences, approximately 9.8% seen once. The sequenced sample was PBMCs from the stem cell graft donor, obtained from the stem cell graft. All receptors derive from a human donor who donated a stem cell graft to a child with SCID.

This chain joins TRBV10-2 and TRBJ2-3, with 12 bases matching TRBD2. The CDR3 totals 18 residues. V lost 0 bases and J lost 0; bases outside the gene matches: 4. Germline-derived CDR1 and CDR2 are WSHSY and SAAADI. CDR3 amino acids: CASSESIGLAGSTDTQYF. The CDR3 bases are TGCGCCAGCAGTGAGTCTATCGGACTAGCGGGGAGCACAGATACGCAGTATTTT.

This chain links TRBV7-6 with TRBJ1-6, with D possibly TRBD1 on 6 matching bases. The CDR3 length is 13 residues. Germline CDR1 reads SGHVS; CDR2 reads FNYEAQ. V shed 8 bases and J shed 7 bases, with 12 bases lying between them. This CDR3 is CASGGRGNSPLHF. The CDR3 DNA reads as TGTGCCAGCGGAGGGAGGGGGAATTCACCCCTCCACTTT.

The chain couples TRBV20-1 to TRBJ2-7; possibly TRBD2 for D (7 bases). The germline V gene has CDR1 DFQATT and CDR2 SNEGSKA (reference sequence). The CDR3 contains 14 residues. The germline V and J ends were trimmed by 6 bases and 3 bases, with 18 bases remaining between them. CDR3 sequence: CSALSIGGLYEQYF. The CDR3 DNA reads TGCAGTGCCCTCTCGATCGGGGGGCTCTACGAGCAGTACTTC.

The chain uses TRBV7-8 and TRBJ1-2; D is perhaps TRBD1 (5 bases). Germline V gene sequence: CDR1 SGHVS, CDR2 FQNEAQ. The CDR3 consists of 14 residues. The V end lost 3 bases, the J end lost 4 bases, and 12 bases lay between the germline ends. The CDR3 here is CASSFLEGSYGYTF. CDR3 coding DNA: TGTGCCAGCAGCTTCCTCGAGGGGAGCTATGGCTACACCTTC.

This clonotype occurred a few times. The J gene is TRBJ2-2, the V gene TRBV12-3 or TRBV12-4, with 7 bases aligning to TRBD2. The CDR3 length is 15 residues. The trim removed 4 bases at V and 6 bases at J, leaving 8 bases unmatched. CDR3 amino acids: CASSSTGLFPGELFF. The CDR3, as DNA: TGTGCCAGCAGTTCCACGGGACTATTCCCCGGGGAGCTGTTTTTT.

This clonotype was counted ten times or more. The rearrangement uses TRBV2 and TRBJ2-5, with D possibly matching TRBD2 (6 bases). Looked up from germline, CDR1 is SNHLY and CDR2 is FYNNEI. This CDR3 comprises 12 residues. With 6 bases removed from V and 1 base from J, the gap between germline ends came to 6 bases. The CDR3 DNA reads as TGTGCCAGCAGGACTAGCCAAGAGACCCAGTACTTC. Its protein is CASRTSQETQYF. The whole variable domain, remainder taken from reference TRBV2 and TRBJ2-5, is EPEVTQTPSHQVTQMGQEVILRCVPISNHLYFYWYRQILGQKVEFLVSFYNNEISEKSEIFDDQFSVERPDGSNFTLKIRSTKLEDSAMYFCASRTSQETQYFGPGTRLLVL.

This clonotype was counted many times. The chain has TRBV28 and TRBJ1-4, with D possibly TRBD1 on 6 matching bases. The CDR3 runs to 12 residues. Trimming removed 10 bases at V and 8 bases at J, with 14 bases between. CDR1 and CDR2 (germline): MDHEN, SYDVKM. DNA of the CDR3: TGTGCCACCCAGGACAGTGAGGAAAAACTGTTTTTT. Translating gives CATQDSEEKLFF.

The chain carries TRBV5-1 and TRBJ1-4; the D gene is possibly TRBD1 (5 bases). The germline V gene encodes CDR1 SGHRS and CDR2 YFSETQ. The CDR3 runs 14 residues. The germline V and J ends were trimmed by 4 bases and 6 bases, with 13 bases remaining between them. CDR3 in DNA: TGCGCCAGCAGCACGGGACGGCGGGATGAAAAACTGTTTTTT. Translation gives CASSTGRRDEKLFF.

This clonotype was observed a few times. The chain is built from TRBV12-3 or TRBV12-4 and TRBJ1-1; no clear D. V shed 3 bases and J shed 10 bases, with 18 bases lying between them. This CDR3 has 14 amino acids. In DNA, the CDR3 is TGTGCCAGCAGTTTGGTGCGGGAAGTCCGGGGAGCTTTCTTT. It specifies CASSLVREVRGAFF.

Worth noting for this clonotype: The germline gene is not matched at one end of the junction; a read error may be the cause. The chain couples TRBV3-1 to TRBJ1-2; possibly TRBD1 for D (6 bases). This CDR3 has 14 amino acids. In germline, CDR1 is LGHDT, CDR2 YNNKEL (reference sequence). The CDR3 region is CASSQGAGGLSPHF. CDR3 DNA: TGTGCCAGCAGCCAAGGGGCCGGGGGCCTCTCACCTCACTTC.

There are a few counts of this clonotype. The J gene is TRBJ2-7, the V gene TRBV4-2; D is ambiguous. The CDR3 runs 15 residues. Germline V gives CDR1 LGHNA, CDR2 YNFKEQ. V lost 1 base and J lost 2, with 12 bases in between. CDR3 DNA: TGTGCCAGCAGCCAAGGATTTCCAGACACCTACGAGCAGTACTTC. Translation gives CASSQGFPDTYEQYF.

This clonotype turned up a few times. The chain carries TRBV27 and TRBJ1-5; D gene unclear. Per the germline V gene, CDR1 is MNHEY and CDR2 is SMNVEV (reference sequence). The length of the CDR3 is 13 residues. V lost 5 bases and J lost 4, with 9 bases in between. In nucleotides, the CDR3 is TGTGCCAGCAGTGCTCCGGGGAATCAGCCCCAGCATTTT. Translated: CASSAPGNQPQHF.

This clonotype turned up a few times. The chain has TRBV15 and TRBJ2-2, with a possible D match to TRBD1 (6 bases). V lost 4 bases to trimming and J lost 0 bases, with 12 bases between them. Germline values: CDR1 LNHNV, CDR2 YYDKDF (reference sequence). The CDR3 length is 16 residues. The CDR3 here is CATSTDRRPNTGELFF. In DNA form, the CDR3 reads TGTGCCACCAGCACAGACAGGAGGCCGAACACCGGGGAGCTGTTTTTT.

This clonotype was seen at least ten times. The chain employs TRBV29-1 and TRBJ2-7; D is perhaps TRBD1 (5 bases). The CDR3 has 13 residues. With 6 bases removed from V and 4 bases from J, the gap between germline ends came to 16 bases. Per germline, CDR1 SQVTM and CDR2 ANQGSEA. As DNA, the CDR3 is TGCAGCGTCGGACACCGAAGTCTATACGAGCAGTACTTC. Its translation is CSVGHRSLYEQYF.

The table lists this clonotype with a few counts. The chain combines TRBV7-3 with TRBJ2-2; D call uncertain. V was cut by 5 bases and J by 4 bases, with 17 bases left in between. The germline gives CDR1 SGHTA, CDR2 FQGTGA. The CDR3 runs to 16 residues. The CDR3 region has the DNA TGTGCCAGCAGCCCGTCTGGGGTAGCAGGCACCGGGGAGCTGTTTTTT. Protein product: CASSPSGVAGTGELFF. The full variable domain, in which reference TRBV7-3 and TRBJ2-2 provide the parts outside the CDR3, is GAGVSQTPSNKVTEKGKYVELRCDPISGHTALYWYRQSLGQGPEFLIYFQGTGAADDSGLPNDRFFAVRPEGSVSTLKIQRTERGDSAVYLCASSPSGVAGTGELFFGEGSRLTVL.

This clonotype showed up just a few times. V gene TRBV5-1 combines with J gene TRBJ2-1; D might be TRBD1 or TRBD2, each matching 5 bases. Trimming took 2 bases from V and 4 from J, leaving 16 bases between them. From germline, CDR1 is SGHRS and CDR2 YFSETQ. The length of the CDR3 is 16 residues. The CDR3 sequence: CASSFGAGARYNEQFF. The CDR3, as DNA: TGCGCCAGCAGCTTTGGGGCCGGGGCCAGATACAATGAGCAGTTCTTC.

This clonotype was found a few times. CDR3 in amino acids: CSARGRGGVHEQYF. CDR3 coding DNA: TGCAGTGCTAGAGGTCGGGGAGGGGTCCACGAGCAGTACTTC. This chain uses TRBV20-1 with TRBJ2-7, with 7 bases that match TRBD2. The ends lost 1 base at V and 5 bases at J; junction bases unmatched: 8. This CDR3 has 14 amino acids. Germline values: CDR1 DFQATT, CDR2 SNEGSKA (reference sequence).

This clonotype was counted between two and nine times. This sequence joins TRBV10-2 and TRBJ2-7; 9 bases map to TRBD2. Germline loops: CDR1 WSHSY, CDR2 SAAADI. CDR3 length: 14 residues. Trimming removed 6 bases from V and 4 bases from J; junction bases left unmatched: 7. The CDR3 loop reads CASRATSGGYEQYF. As DNA, the CDR3 is TGCGCCAGCAGGGCGACTAGCGGCGGGTACGAGCAGTACTTC.

In this sample, this clonotype turned up a few times. The chain combines TRBV18 with TRBJ2-1, with a possible D match to TRBD2 (5 bases). The CDR3 runs to 16 residues. Germline V CDR1 and CDR2: KGHSH, LQKENI. The ends were cut back, 3 bases at V and 9 bases at J, with 21 bases in the middle. This CDR3 is CASSPRRDTDVTEQFF. CDR3 nucleotide sequence: TGTGCCAGCTCACCCAGACGGGATACCGATGTCACTGAGCAGTTCTTC.

The chain carries TRBV18 and TRBJ1-4; 7 nucleotides match TRBD1. The CDR3 is 15 amino acids. J lost 5 bases, V lost 3 bases, and 6 bases had no gene match. Germline loops: CDR1 KGHSH, CDR2 LQKENI. Written as DNA, the CDR3 is TGTGCCAGCTCACCGAGGGGACAGTTCAATGAAAAACTGTTTTTT. Its translation: CASSPRGQFNEKLFF.

J is TRBJ2-5 and V is TRBV5-1; 8 nucleotides line up with TRBD1. The length of the CDR3 is 13 residues. J gave up 4 bases and V 4 bases, and 3 bases lay outside the gene matches. Germline V gene data show CDR1 as SGHRS and CDR2 as YFSETQ. The DNA of the CDR3 is TGCGCCAGCAGCGTCACAGGGGGAGAGACCCAGTACTTC. Translated, it gives CASSVTGGETQYF.

This clonotype was counted a few times. The chain carries TRBV18 and TRBJ1-1, with D possibly TRBD1 on 5 matching bases. The V end was cut by 0 bases, the J end by 9 bases, with 8 bases between. The CDR3 length is 12 residues. The germline V gene has CDR1 KGHSH and CDR2 LQKENI. CDR3 sequence: CASSPPDSQAFF. The CDR3 nucleotides read TGTGCCAGCTCACCACCAGACAGCCAAGCTTTCTTT.

This clonotype was picked up a small number of times. V and J are TRBV6-2 or TRBV6-3 and TRBJ2-7; D possibly corresponds to TRBD1 (5 bases). Germline V CDR1 and CDR2: MNHEY, SVGEGT. This CDR3 has 14 residues. V lost 2 bases to trimming and J lost 5 bases, with 13 bases between them. CDR3 nucleotide sequence: TGTGCCAGCAGTTACCAGGGAAAGGGGAACGAGCAGTACTTC. Translation gives CASSYQGKGNEQYF.